This TCR beta chain was documented in a study of T cell responses to AZD1222 COVID-19 vaccine. As concerns this clone: Its antigen is unknown.

Sequencing was performed with immunoSEQ multiplex PCR; in TCRdb, only in-frame clones are kept and a portion is missing. This table holds some 130,000 clones, over 90% found once. Study results and limitations: In all cases, repertoires were sampled only after the peak T cell response. At 160-218 and 743-854, vaccine-associated CD4 TCRs were dominant, and they spanned spike. Baseline antibody screening turned up just a handful of seropositive AZD1222 recipients. Females outnumbered males among donors, who were mostly white British; clonal diversity was possibly underestimated.

The V gene lost 8 bases and the J gene lost 1 base, with 11 bases spanning the gap. CDR1 is MNHNY and CDR2 is SVGAGI in the germline V gene (reference sequence). The CDR3 is 13 residues long. The J gene is TRBJ1-2, the V gene TRBV6-6; no reliable D call. This clonotype was obtained from an adult in good health. This specimen consisted of peripheral blood, obtained on day 0 of AZD1222 vaccination. CDR3 bases: TGTGCCAGCGCTACGCAGGTTAACTATGGCTACACCTTC. This codes for CASATQVNYGYTF.